A single sample is the source of the 18 T cell receptor beta chains below, sequenced in a study of T cell responses to AZD1222 COVID-19 vaccine. Assay used: immunoSEQ multiplex PCR; TCRdb lists only in-frame clones, some missing. The table shows 130,000 to 150,000 clones, with about 91% occurring only once. The material was peripheral blood, obtained on day 0 of AZD1222 vaccination. The receptors come from an adult in good health.

This chain joins TRBV5-5 and TRBJ1-1; D uncertain. CDR3 length equals 14 residues. The germline V gene has CDR1 SGHKS and CDR2 YYEKEE (reference sequence). Trimming removed 0 bases from V and 0 bases from J, with 6 bases in between. CDR3 nucleotides: TGTGCCAGCAGCTTGGAGTGGGTGAACACTGAAGCTTTCTTT. This gives the protein CASSLEWVNTEAFF.

The J gene is TRBJ2-1, the V gene TRBV3-1 (or the pseudogene TRBV3-2); TRBD2 aligns across 8 bases. The germline gives CDR1 LGHDT, CDR2 YNNKEL (reference sequence). Trimming at V came to 6 bases and at J to 7 bases, leaving 8 bases not matched to a gene. The CDR3 runs 14 residues. This CDR3 reads CASRLSGGRNEQFF. CDR3 in DNA: TGTGCCAGCAGGCTTTCGGGGGGGCGGAATGAGCAGTTCTTC.

V and J are TRBV27 and TRBJ1-5; maybe TRBD1 (6 bases). V shed 3 bases and J shed 3 bases, with 15 bases lying between them. Germline values: CDR1 MNHEY, CDR2 SMNVEV (reference sequence). CDR3 length equals 16 residues. The CDR3 nucleotides read TGTGCCAGCAGTTTCTCAGGGGTGGGTAACAATCAGCCCCAGCATTTT. Its protein is CASSFSGVGNNQPQHF.

V is TRBV6-5 and J is TRBJ1-1; D remains unclear. Germline-derived CDR1 and CDR2 are MNHEY and SVGAGI. The CDR3 covers 13 residues. Between the trimmed V and J ends, which lost 7 bases and 3 bases, there was a span of 12 bases. The CDR3 spells CASTTAGYTEAFF. DNA of the CDR3: TGTGCCAGCACCACAGCGGGATACACTGAAGCTTTCTTT.

This chain joins TRBV7-9 and TRBJ2-3; D may be TRBD1 or TRBD2 (5 bases each). Germline assignment: CDR1 SEHNR and CDR2 FQNEAQ (reference sequence). The CDR3 has 14 residues. V was trimmed by 7 bases and J by 2 bases, leaving 13 bases between them. CDR3 residues: CASNHGDPTDTQYF. The DNA for the CDR3 is TGTGCCAGCAACCACGGGGACCCCACAGATACGCAGTATTTT.

The chain uses TRBV7-8 and TRBJ2-1, with D possibly matching TRBD1 (6 bases). Germline assignment: CDR1 SGHVS and CDR2 FQNEAQ. The CDR3 has 16 residues. Trimming cost V 1 base and J 9 bases, with 19 bases left between them. In DNA, the CDR3 is TGTGCCAGCAGCTTAGGGGGAATGGCAGGGGCTCTTGAGCAGTTCTTC. This sequence encodes CASSLGGMAGALEQFF. Drawing the rest from reference TRBV7-8 and TRBJ2-1, the complete variable domain is GAGVSQSPRYKVAKRGQDVALRCDPISGHVSLFWYQQALGQGPEFLTYFQNEAQLDKSGLPSDRFFAERPEGSVSTLKIQRTQQEDSAVYLCASSLGGMAGALEQFFGPGTRLTVL.

The rearrangement links TRBV6-6 to TRBJ1-5, with unresolved D. Germline V gene lookup returns CDR1 MNHNY and CDR2 SVGAGI (reference sequence). V dropped 2 bases and J dropped 2 bases, with 7 bases sitting between them. The length of the CDR3 is 14 residues. The CDR3, as DNA: TGTGCCAGCAGTTACGGGCAGGGCAATCAGCCCCAGCATTTT. Its translation: CASSYGQGNQPQHF.

The rearrangement joins TRBV28 to TRBJ1-5; D not certain. This CDR3 has 12 residues. Deletions cut 11 bases from V and 1 base from J, with 9 bases between. Per the germline V gene, CDR1 is MDHEN and CDR2 is SYDVKM. The CDR3 coding sequence is TGTGCCGGAGGCCGGAGCAATCAGCCCCAGCATTTT. The encoded protein is CAGGRSNQPQHF.

As concerns this clone: Additional DNA sequences in this sample encode the identical CDR3. The chain carries TRBV7-2 and TRBJ2-7; either TRBD1 or TRBD2 may supply D (5 bases each). The ends were cut back, 0 bases at V and 2 bases at J, with 5 bases in the middle. The germline V gene encodes CDR1 SGHTA and CDR2 FQGNSA. This CDR3 has 13 amino acids. CDR3 protein: CASSLAGPYEQYF. CDR3 DNA: TGTGCCAGCAGCTTAGCGGGACCCTACGAGCAGTACTTC.

The chain combines TRBV7-9 with TRBJ1-2; D unclear. The CDR3 runs 15 residues. The ends were cut back, 3 bases at V and 4 bases at J, with 15 bases in the middle. In germline, CDR1 is SEHNR, CDR2 FQNEAQ (reference sequence). The CDR3 bases are TGTGCCAGCAGCTTGGGGAACTCCCTCCCCTATGGCTACACCTTC. The encoded protein is CASSLGNSLPYGYTF.

The genes are TRBV7-3 and TRBJ2-1; 8 positions match TRBD2. This CDR3 region has 16 residues. Germline V gives CDR1 SGHTA, CDR2 FQGTGA. J lost 3 bases, V lost 5 bases, and 9 bases had no gene match. The CDR3 nucleotides are TGTGCCAGCAGCCGGATGCCCGGGACTAGCTACAATGAGCAGTTCTTC. Encoded protein: CASSRMPGTSYNEQFF. The whole variable domain, remainder taken from reference TRBV7-3 and TRBJ2-1, is GAGVSQTPSNKVTEKGKYVELRCDPISGHTALYWYRQSLGQGPEFLIYFQGTGAADDSGLPNDRFFAVRPEGSVSTLKIQRTERGDSAVYLCASSRMPGTSYNEQFFGPGTRLTVL.

The gene calls are TRBV7-6 and TRBJ1-5; TRBD1 aligns across 7 bases. This CDR3 spans 14 amino acids. J lost 7 bases, V lost 6 bases, and 9 bases had no gene match. Germline CDR1 and CDR2: SGHVS and FNYEAQ. In DNA form, the CDR3 reads TGTGCCAGCAGTTCAAACAGGGGCAGCCAGCCCCAGCATTTT. Translation: CASSSNRGSQPQHF.

V is TRBV7-9 and J is TRBJ1-6; D gene ambiguous. CDR1 and CDR2 (germline): SEHNR, FQNEAQ (reference sequence). Between the trimmed V and J ends, which lost 7 bases and 2 bases, there was a span of 18 bases. The CDR3 contains 17 residues. In nucleotides, the CDR3 is TGTGCCAGCACCTACGCAGCGGGGTCGGCCTATAATTCACCCCTCCACTTT. It codes for CASTYAAGSAYNSPLHF.

The chain recombines TRBV20-1 with TRBJ2-5; 8 nucleotides align to TRBD1. Trimming removed 5 bases from V and 4 bases from J; junction bases left unmatched: 0. There are 11 residues in the CDR3. Germline CDR1 and CDR2: DFQATT and SNEGSKA (reference sequence). The CDR3 here is CSADRGETQYF. In nucleotides, the CDR3 is TGCAGTGCTGACAGGGGAGAGACCCAGTACTTC.

The rearrangement uses TRBV29-1 and TRBJ2-1; 10 bases match TRBD1. The J segment lost 0 bases and the V segment lost 5 bases, leaving 4 bases of the junction unmatched. The CDR3 sequence is 15 residues long. CDR1 and CDR2 (germline): SQVTM, ANQGSEA. The CDR3 protein is CSVTRTGGSYNEQFF. In nucleotides, the CDR3 is TGCAGCGTTACTCGGACAGGGGGCTCCTACAATGAGCAGTTCTTC.

This chain joins TRBV10-3 and TRBJ2-1; D not resolved. The CDR3 is made up of 12 amino acids. Between the trimmed V and J ends, which lost 4 bases and 4 bases, there was a span of 5 bases. Germline V gene data show CDR1 as ENHRY and CDR2 as SYGVKD. The CDR3 here is CAISVVYNEQFF. Here the CDR3 DNA reads TGTGCCATCAGTGTGGTTTACAATGAGCAGTTCTTC.

The chain uses TRBV6-5 and TRBJ1-3, with D unclear. The germline V gene encodes CDR1 MNHEY and CDR2 SVGAGI. Trimming took 0 bases from V and 2 from J, leaving 8 bases between them. The CDR3 extends over 15 amino acids. The CDR3 protein is CASSYSPDAGNTIYF. CDR3 DNA sequence: TGTGCCAGCAGTTACTCACCGGACGCTGGAAACACCATATATTTT.

The chain employs TRBV18 and TRBJ1-1, with D possibly TRBD1 on 5 matching bases. CDR3 length equals 15 residues. With 5 bases removed from V and 0 bases from J, the gap between germline ends came to 13 bases. Looked up from germline, CDR1 is KGHSH and CDR2 is LQKENI. This CDR3 reads CASSRMGGVNTEAFF. The CDR3 DNA follows: TGTGCCAGCTCAAGGATGGGAGGGGTGAACACTGAAGCTTTCTTT.